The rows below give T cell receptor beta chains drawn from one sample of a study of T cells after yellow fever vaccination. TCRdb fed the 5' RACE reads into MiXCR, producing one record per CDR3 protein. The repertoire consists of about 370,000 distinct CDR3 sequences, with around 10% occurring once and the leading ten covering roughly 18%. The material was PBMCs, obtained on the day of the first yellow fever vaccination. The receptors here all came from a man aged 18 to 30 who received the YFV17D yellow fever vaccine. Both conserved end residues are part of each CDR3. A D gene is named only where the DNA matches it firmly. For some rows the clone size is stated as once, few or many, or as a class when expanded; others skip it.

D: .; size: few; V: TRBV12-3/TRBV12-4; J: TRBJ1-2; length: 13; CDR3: CASSDQHLYGYTF; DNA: TGTGCCAGCAGCGACCAGCACCTCTATGGCTACACCTTC
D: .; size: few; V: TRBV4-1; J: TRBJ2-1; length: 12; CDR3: CASSREADEQFF; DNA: TGCGCCAGCAGCCGAGAGGCGGATGAGCAGTTCTTC
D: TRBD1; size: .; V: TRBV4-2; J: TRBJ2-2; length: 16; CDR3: CASSIRQGTNTGELFF; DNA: TGTGCCAGCAGCATCCGACAGGGAACGAACACCGGGGAGCTGTTTTTT
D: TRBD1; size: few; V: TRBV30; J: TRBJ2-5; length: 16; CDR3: CAWIKRETGGLRTQYF; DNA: TGTGCCTGGATAAAGAGGGAGACAGGGGGTCTGCGGACCCAGTACTTC
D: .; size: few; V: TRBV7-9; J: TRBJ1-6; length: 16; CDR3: CASSLSSSGRRSPLHF; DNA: TGTGCCAGCAGCTTATCGTCATCAGGGAGGCGTTCACCCCTCCACTTT
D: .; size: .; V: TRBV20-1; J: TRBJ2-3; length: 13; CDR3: CSAWGSGADTQYF; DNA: TGCAGTGCATGGGGTTCAGGCGCAGATACGCAGTATTTT
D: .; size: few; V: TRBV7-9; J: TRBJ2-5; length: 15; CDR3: CASSPVGGKKETQYF; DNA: TGTGCCAGCAGCCCGGTCGGGGGAAAAAAAGAGACCCAGTACTTC
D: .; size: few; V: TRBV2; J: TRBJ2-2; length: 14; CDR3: CASSRLTSTGELFF; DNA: TGTGCCAGCAGCCGGCTGACTAGCACCGGGGAGCTGTTTTTT
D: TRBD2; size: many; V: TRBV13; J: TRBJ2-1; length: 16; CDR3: CASSSTGVAGENEQFF; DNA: TGTGCCAGCAGCTCTACCGGGGTAGCGGGGGAAAATGAGCAGTTCTTC
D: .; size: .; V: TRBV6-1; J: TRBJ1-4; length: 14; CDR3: CASSEGGLNEKLFF; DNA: TGTGCCAGCAGTGAAGGGGGTCTAAACGAAAAACTGTTTTTT
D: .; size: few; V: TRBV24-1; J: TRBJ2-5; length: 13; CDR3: CATRDGGRETQYF; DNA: TGTGCCACCAGGGACGGAGGTCGAGAGACCCAGTACTTC
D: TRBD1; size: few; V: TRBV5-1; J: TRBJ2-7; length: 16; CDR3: CASRLNLGQISGEQYF; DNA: TGCGCCAGCAGACTCAATCTGGGACAGATCTCCGGGGAGCAGTACTTC
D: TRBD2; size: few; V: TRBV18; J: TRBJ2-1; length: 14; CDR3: CASSPGTTMEEQFF; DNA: TGTGCCAGCTCACCCGGGACTACCATGGAGGAGCAGTTCTTC
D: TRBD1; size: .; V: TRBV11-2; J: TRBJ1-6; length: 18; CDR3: CASSLRTGGKPYNSPLHF; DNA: TGTGCCAGCAGCTTGAGGACAGGGGGAAAACCTTATAATTCACCCCTCCACTTT
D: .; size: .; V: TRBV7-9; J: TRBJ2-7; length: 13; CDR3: CASTSPGHAEQYF; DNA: TGTGCCAGCACCTCACCAGGGCATGCCGAGCAGTACTTC
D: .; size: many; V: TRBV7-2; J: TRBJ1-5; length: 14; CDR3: CASSSSNSNQPQHF; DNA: TGTGCCAGCAGCTCTTCAAATAGCAATCAGCCCCAGCATTTT
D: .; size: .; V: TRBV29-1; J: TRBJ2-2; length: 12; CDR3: CSVGPNTGELFF; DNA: TGCAGCGTCGGACCAAACACCGGGGAGCTGTTTTTT
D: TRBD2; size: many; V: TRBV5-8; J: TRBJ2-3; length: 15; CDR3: CASSLGTSGTDTQYF; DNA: TGTGCCAGCAGTTTGGGGACTAGCGGCACAGATACGCAGTATTTT